The rows below give T cell receptor beta chains drawn from one sample of a study of OX40 agonist ivuxolimab in advanced cancers. The table came from immunoSEQ multiplex PCR; TCRdb's copy has only in-frame clones and leaves some out. Of about 79,000 clones listed, less than 95% are singletons. This specimen was CD4+ or CD8+ T cells sorted from blood, taken in a trial of the OX40 agonist ivuxolimab. These receptor sequences come from an adult with an advanced solid tumor such as melanoma, head and neck, liver or kidney cancer. Each CDR3 is given with its conserved first and last residue. D genes are given only for firm matches. Clone size is shown for a subset of rows, as once, few, many or a class of expanded clone.

>.|TRBJ2-6|.|TRBV15
CATSRGKQSGANVLTF
>.|TRBJ1-5|.|TRBV19
CASRFYTGGRNQPQHF
>.|TRBJ1-3|.|TRBV10-3
CATLGGTPRSNTIYF
>.|TRBJ1-3|.|TRBV11-2
CASSLVGFSGNTIYF
>TRBD2|TRBJ2-2|.|TRBV2
CASSEWGLAGGTGELFF
>TRBD1|TRBJ1-6|once|TRBV14
CASSQTGGSSPLHF
>.|TRBJ1-2|few|TRBV5-1
CASSFVDRSYGYTF
>.|TRBJ1-3|.|TRBV19
CASISGGGPGNTIYF
>.|TRBJ2-1|.|TRBV5-6
CASGPEGPSVF
>.|TRBJ2-4|.|TRBV5-4
CASSLRGTPAKNIQYF
>.|TRBJ1-6|.|TRBV18
CASSQNLLKPRTENSPLHF
>.|TRBJ2-7|.|TRBV14
CASSLPGLSSYEQYF
>TRBD1|TRBJ2-5|.|TRBV7-9
CASSSAWARRQGGQETQYF
>TRBD2|TRBJ2-2|.|TRBV7-8
CASLRGANTGELFF
>TRBD1|TRBJ1-1|.|TRBV19
CASSISGQGNTEAFF
>.|TRBJ2-2|.|TRBV5-4
CASSLGFGTGELFF
>.|TRBJ1-1|few|TRBV9
CASSPLVSRDQNTEAFF
>.|TRBJ1-3|.|TRBV6-5
CASSYSPRSSGNTIYF
>.|TRBJ2-1|.|TRBV4-2
CASSQVVGGGLNEQFF
>TRBD1|TRBJ1-4|.|TRBV27
CASSRQGGRTNEKLFF
>.|TRBJ1-2|.|TRBV6-6
CASSLSGPGGHGYTF
>TRBD2|TRBJ2-5|once|TRBV18
CASSPPGLAGGHQETQYF
>.|TRBJ1-5|.|TRBV2
CASSGSGTNQPQHF
>TRBD1|TRBJ2-1|.|TRBV19
CASSPSTGFLYNEQFF
>TRBD1|TRBJ2-4|.|TRBV5-8
CASILSGDRYIQYF
>.|TRBJ2-1|.|TRBV28
CASSLSKQGGNYNEQFF
>TRBD1|TRBJ1-4|.|TRBV19
CASRKQGAGEKLFF
>TRBD1|TRBJ2-2|once|TRBV18
CASSPMDRGNTGELFF
>.|TRBJ1-2|.|TRBV30
CAWSGERSSGYTF
>.|TRBJ2-2|.|TRBV5-4
CASSFVPGELFF
>TRBD1|TRBJ1-3|once|TRBV18
CASSPLDRGGNTIYF
>.|TRBJ1-2|.|TRBV2
CASQSPAQYGYTF
>.|TRBJ1-1|.|TRBV10-2
CASLTGNTEAFF
>.|TRBJ1-2|once|TRBV6-5
CASRSNYGYTF
>TRBD2|TRBJ2-3|.|TRBV18
CASSPPGGFSTDTQYF
>.|TRBJ1-6|.|TRBV2
CASSAVVTGGSPLHF
>.|TRBJ1-2|.|TRBV19
CASSRPRAENYGYTF
>TRBD2|TRBJ2-1|once|TRBV2
CASTDVAGGPYEQFF
>.|TRBJ2-7|.|TRBV5-4
CASSPIRDHDPYEQYF
>TRBD1|TRBJ1-2|once|TRBV7-9
CASSLGTALGYTF
>TRBD1|TRBJ2-2|.|TRBV19
CASTLLPGQGGTGELFF
>.|TRBJ1-5|.|TRBV5-6
CASSSARRENSNQPQHF
>.|TRBJ1-1|.|TRBV19
CASSVQGSNTEAFF
>.|TRBJ1-5|.|TRBV6-6
CASSFGSNQPQHF
>TRBD1|TRBJ1-2|.|TRBV27
CASSRQGVYGYTF
>.|TRBJ2-7|.|TRBV19
CASSSGAFYEQYF
>.|TRBJ2-6|few|TRBV5-1
CASSPPGFSGANVLTF
>.|.|once|TRBV9
CASSLTIAQETQYF
>TRBD2|TRBJ2-3|.|TRBV5-4
CASGTSATSTDTQYF
>TRBD2|TRBJ2-3|.|TRBV11-2
CASSVTSGVSTDTQYF
>.|TRBJ2-7|once|TRBV6-5
CASSYSGQGSSEQYF
>.|TRBJ1-6|.|TRBV9
CASSTQWEGNNSPLHF
>.|TRBJ2-3|.|TRBV7-8
CATKGSGTDTQYF
>.|TRBJ2-5|.|TRBV27
CASSLRGETQYF
>.|TRBJ1-4|.|TRBV5-1
CASSLAGQIGANEKLFF
>.|TRBJ1-1|.|TRBV19
CASSPHSIYTEAFF
>.|TRBJ2-1|.|TRBV7-3
CASSLSPASDEQFF
>.|TRBJ2-7|once|TRBV7-8
CASSDGLGKERYYEQYF
>TRBD1|TRBJ1-2|.|TRBV19
CASSMRTKTGGRNGYTF
>.|TRBJ1-6|.|TRBV7-3
CASSLTADPDSPLHF